This entry lists 9 T cell receptor beta chains sequenced from one sample in a study of T cell responses to AZD1222 COVID-19 vaccine. Assay: immunoSEQ multiplex PCR; the TCRdb copy retains only in-frame clones and omits some. The table lists approximately 140,000 clones, about 91% of them singletons. This specimen consisted of peripheral blood, obtained on day 0 of AZD1222 vaccination. The receptors originated from an adult in good health.

The CDR3 region is CASSLVEDTQYF. The CDR3 DNA reads as TGCGCCAGCAGCTTGGTGGAAGATACGCAGTATTTT. The rearrangement links TRBV5-1 to TRBJ2-3; unclear D gene. Trimming pared 0 bases from V and 5 bases from J, leaving 4 bases between. The length of the CDR3 is 12 residues. Germline CDR1 and CDR2: SGHRS and YFSETQ. The full variable domain, completed using reference TRBV5-1 and TRBJ2-3, is KAGVTQTPRYLIKTRGQQVTLSCSPISGHRSVSWYQQTPGQGLQFLFEYFSETQRNKGNFPGRFSGRQFSNSRSEMNVSTLELGDSALYLCASSLVEDTQYFGPGTRLTVL.

This clone came up once. The V and J genes are TRBV7-3 and TRBJ2-3; D perhaps matches TRBD1 (5 bases). Trimming stripped 3 bases from V and 1 base from J, with 11 bases between. CDR3 size: 15 residues. CDR1 is SGHTA and CDR2 is FQGTGA in the germline V gene. CDR3 sequence (DNA): TGTGCCAGCAGCTTTGTGCAGGGCGGCACAGATACGCAGTATTTT. It codes for CASSFVQGGTDTQYF.

The chain combines TRBV6-4 with TRBJ2-3, with D possibly being TRBD2 (6 bases). Germline lookup yields CDR1 MRHNA and CDR2 SNTAGT. The CDR3 contains 15 residues. Trimming pared 4 bases from V and 3 bases from J, leaving 14 bases between. The CDR3 region is CASSGGEFETDTQYF. The CDR3 coding sequence is TGTGCCAGCAGTGGCGGGGAGTTCGAAACAGATACGCAGTATTTT.

The rearrangement uses TRBV28 and TRBJ1-4; 9 bases fit TRBD1. Germline loops: CDR1 MDHEN, CDR2 SYDVKM. The CDR3 is 15 amino acids. Germline trimming cut 4 bases from V and 4 bases from J; bases unmatched to any gene: 4. CDR3 DNA sequence: TGTGCCAGCAGTTCGCCGGGACAGGGTAATGAAAAACTGTTTTTT. Translating it yields CASSSPGQGNEKLFF. Full variable domain (rest looked up from reference TRBV28 and TRBJ1-4): DVKVTQSSRYLVKRTGEKVFLECVQDMDHENMFWYRQDPGLGLRLIYFSYDVKMKEKGDIPEGYSVSREKKERFSLILESASTNQTSMYLCASSSPGQGNEKLFFGSGTQLSVL.

This chain joins TRBV11-3 and TRBJ2-2; the D call may be TRBD1 or TRBD2 (5 bases each). The CDR3 has 14 amino acids. V was trimmed by 5 bases and J by 0 bases, leaving 7 bases between them. The germline V gene has CDR1 SGHNT and CDR2 YENEEA. The CDR3 sequence: CASSQGPNTGELFF. The CDR3 DNA reads TGTGCCAGCAGCCAGGGACCGAACACCGGGGAGCTGTTTTTT.

The chain uses TRBV7-9 and TRBJ2-1, with D unresolved. Germline values: CDR1 SEHNR, CDR2 FQNEAQ (reference sequence). V lost 5 bases and J 6 bases, leaving 8 bases between the germline ends. The CDR3 has 12 amino acids. The CDR3 DNA follows: TGTGCCAGCAGCCCCTCGCGCAATGAGCAGTTCTTC. Encoded protein: CASSPSRNEQFF.

The chain joins TRBV24-1 to TRBJ2-3; 11 nucleotides align to TRBD2. Trimming took 4 bases from V and 6 from J; bases not matched to a gene: 5. The CDR3 runs 15 residues. The germline V gene encodes CDR1 KGHDR and CDR2 SFDVKD. The CDR3, as DNA: TGTGCCACCAGTGACATAGCGGGAGGGTATGATACGCAGTATTTT. It translates to CATSDIAGGYDTQYF.

The chain recombines TRBV6-2 or TRBV6-3 with TRBJ2-3; D is unresolved. CDR3 length equals 11 residues. Germline V gene lookup returns CDR1 MNHEY and CDR2 SVGEGT. The germline V and J ends were trimmed by 5 bases and 3 bases, with 3 bases remaining between them. The CDR3 sequence: CASSATDTQYF. The CDR3 nucleotides are TGTGCCAGCAGTGCAACAGATACGCAGTATTTT.

This clone was recorded once. V gene TRBV6-6 combines with J gene TRBJ2-2, with D unclear. Trimming shortened V by 3 bases and J by 1 base, and 6 bases separated the two germline ends. From germline, CDR1 is MNHNY and CDR2 SVGAGI (reference sequence). This CDR3 comprises 14 residues. CDR3 bases: TGTGCCAGCAGTTATACTATGAACACCGGGGAGCTGTTTTTT. It encodes CASSYTMNTGELFF.